The source of this T cell receptor beta chain is a study of T cells after somatic rescue of genetic block. Assay: immunoSEQ multiplex PCR; the TCRdb copy retains only in-frame clones and omits some. Of 110,000 or so clones listed, about 89% are singletons. Germline CDR1 and CDR2: LGHNA and YSLEER. Trimming shortened V by 1 base and J by 1 base, and 7 bases separated the two germline ends. This CDR3 is 14 amino acids long. Sequenced input: peripheral blood mononuclear cells (PBMCs). This clonotype was sampled from a young woman. The chain couples TRBV4-3 to TRBJ1-1, with D tentatively TRBD1 (5 bases). CDR3 in DNA: TGCGCCAGCAGCCAAGGACAGTCGAACACTGAAGCTTTCTTT. Protein sequence: CASSQGQSNTEAFF.